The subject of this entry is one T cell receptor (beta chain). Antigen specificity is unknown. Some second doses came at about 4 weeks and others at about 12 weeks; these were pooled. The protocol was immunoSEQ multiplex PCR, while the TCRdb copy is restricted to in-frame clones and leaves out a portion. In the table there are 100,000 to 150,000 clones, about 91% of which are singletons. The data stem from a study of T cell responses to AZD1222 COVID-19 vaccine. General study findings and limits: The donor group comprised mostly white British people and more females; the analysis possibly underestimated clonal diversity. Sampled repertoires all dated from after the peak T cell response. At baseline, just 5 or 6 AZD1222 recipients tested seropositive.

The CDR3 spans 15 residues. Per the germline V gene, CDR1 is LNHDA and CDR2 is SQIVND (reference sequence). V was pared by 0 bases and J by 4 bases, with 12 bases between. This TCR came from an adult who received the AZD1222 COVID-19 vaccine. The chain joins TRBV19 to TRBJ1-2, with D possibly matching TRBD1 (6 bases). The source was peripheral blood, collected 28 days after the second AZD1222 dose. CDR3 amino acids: CASSIEAGHSYGYTF. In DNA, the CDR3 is TGTGCCAGTAGTATAGAAGCGGGACACAGCTATGGCTACACCTTC.